The 24 T cell receptor beta chains below come from one sample, sequenced in a study of blood T cell repertoires in COVID-19. The table came from immunoSEQ multiplex PCR; TCRdb's copy has only in-frame clones and leaves some out. Altogether about 150,000 clones are present, 84% being singletons, with the ten largest covering around 7.2%. Sequencing input: peripheral blood. These receptors were obtained from a woman in her forties or fifties in a cohort sampled during active or convalescent COVID-19.

V gene TRBV7-9 combines with J gene TRBJ2-1; the D gene is possibly TRBD2 (5 bases). CDR1 SEHNR and CDR2 FQNEAQ come from the germline V gene (reference sequence). This CDR3 is built from 12 residues. Trimming cost V 5 bases and J 8 bases, with 10 bases left between them. CDR3 amino acids: CASSPGLYEQFF. The CDR3 coding sequence is TGTGCCAGCAGCCCCGGACTGTATGAGCAGTTCTTC.

The chain uses TRBV3-1 (or the pseudogene TRBV3-2) and TRBJ1-2; 8 bases are shared with TRBD1. The CDR3 covers 17 residues. The V gene end was trimmed by 0 bases and the J gene end by 0 bases; junction bases not matched to a gene: 6. Looked up from germline, CDR1 is LGHDT and CDR2 is YNNKEL (reference sequence). CDR3 DNA: TGTGCCAGCAGCCAAGATGGGTCAGGGGGCGCTAACTATGGCTACACCTTC. This codes for CASSQDGSGGANYGYTF.

This chain uses TRBV18 with TRBJ1-4, with TRBD1 matching over 9 bases. The CDR3 is 13 amino acids. Germline V gives CDR1 KGHSH, CDR2 LQKENI. J was trimmed by 8 bases and V by 8 bases; bases with no gene match: 6. CDR3: CASKQGAEEKLFF. CDR3 coding DNA: TGTGCCAGCAAACAGGGGGCTGAAGAAAAACTGTTTTTT.

The CDR3 DNA reads as TGTGCCAGCAGACCTGGGACAGGACGTGAAGCTTTCTTT. Its protein product is CASRPGTGREAFF. The chain links TRBV6-2 or TRBV6-3 to TRBJ1-1; 8 bases are shared with TRBD1. Germline CDR1 reads MNHEY; CDR2 reads SVGEGT. The V segment lost 6 bases and the J segment 7 bases; nucleotides outside the gene matches: 7. This CDR3 has 13 amino acids.

This clone was picked up many times. This rearrangement joins TRBV7-8 to TRBJ2-4, with 7 positions matching TRBD1. With 2 bases clipped from V and 0 bases from J, the junction kept 7 bases outside the gene matches. Germline CDR1 SGHVS, CDR2 FQNEAQ. This CDR3 region has 17 residues. Here the CDR3 reads CASSLNRGGLAKNIQYF. CDR3 DNA: TGTGCCAGCAGCTTAAACAGGGGTGGACTAGCCAAAAACATTCAGTACTTC. The entire variable domain, with the rest obtained from reference TRBV7-8 and TRBJ2-4, is as follows: GAGVSQSPRYKVAKRGQDVALRCDPISGHVSLFWYQQALGQGPEFLTYFQNEAQLDKSGLPSDRFFAERPEGSVSTLKIQRTQQEDSAVYLCASSLNRGGLAKNIQYFGAGTRLSVL.

The chain recombines TRBV5-1 with TRBJ1-5; the D is unclear. This CDR3 contains 15 residues. Looked up from germline, CDR1 is SGHRS and CDR2 is YFSETQ. V was trimmed by 2 bases and J by 0 bases, leaving 9 bases between them. The chain's CDR3 is CASSFRHFSNQPQHF. As DNA, the CDR3 is TGCGCCAGCAGCTTTAGACATTTTAGCAATCAGCCCCAGCATTTT.

This chain links TRBV5-1 with TRBJ2-1; TRBD1 is a possible D gene (6 bases). CDR3 size: 14 residues. V lost 5 bases and J 8 bases, leaving 17 bases between the germline ends. In germline, CDR1 is SGHRS, CDR2 YFSETQ. CDR3 protein: CASRDHTGIDEQFF. The DNA of the CDR3 is TGCGCCAGCAGGGACCACACAGGGATCGATGAGCAGTTCTTC.

The genes are TRBV6-2 or TRBV6-3 and TRBJ1-5, with D maybe TRBD1 (6 bases). Trimming stripped 5 bases from V and 2 bases from J, with 16 bases between. Per the germline V gene, CDR1 is MNHEY and CDR2 is SVGEGT. The CDR3 is 16 residues long. The CDR3: CASSRGGHGGNQPQHF. Here the CDR3 DNA reads TGTGCCAGCAGTCGGGGGGGACACGGCGGCAATCAGCCCCAGCATTTT.

V and J are TRBV7-3 and TRBJ2-6; 7 bases match TRBD1. This CDR3 is 18 amino acids long. J gave up 0 bases and V 4 bases, and 9 bases lay outside the gene matches. Germline values: CDR1 SGHTA, CDR2 FQGTGA. The CDR3 DNA follows: TGTGCCAGCAGCTCCTATGGGGCAGGGGGCTCTGGGGCCAACGTCCTGACTTTC. It translates to CASSSYGAGGSGANVLTF. Full variable domain (missing parts from reference TRBV7-3 and TRBJ2-6): GAGVSQTPSNKVTEKGKYVELRCDPISGHTALYWYRQSLGQGPEFLIYFQGTGAADDSGLPNDRFFAVRPEGSVSTLKIQRTERGDSAVYLCASSSYGAGGSGANVLTFGAGSRLTVL.

The rearrangement links TRBV7-2 to TRBJ2-2; D unresolved. The CDR3 spans 15 residues. V was pared by 1 base and J by 4 bases, with 10 bases between. CDR1 and CDR2 (germline): SGHTA, FQGNSA. CDR3 protein: CASSLDPGITGELFF. CDR3 bases: TGTGCCAGCAGCTTAGACCCGGGTATCACCGGGGAGCTGTTTTTT.

This CDR3 is CAISNRVENAKNIQYF. In DNA, the CDR3 is TGTGCCATCAGTAATCGTGTAGAGAATGCCAAAAACATTCAGTACTTC. V is TRBV10-3 and J is TRBJ2-4; no reliable D call. This CDR3 comprises 16 residues. V was trimmed by 5 bases and J by 1 base, leaving 15 bases between them. Germline CDR1 reads ENHRY; CDR2 reads SYGVKD.

The J gene is TRBJ2-1, the V gene TRBV27; 7 bases line up with TRBD2. The length of the CDR3 is 15 residues. Germline trimming cut 4 bases from V and 4 bases from J; bases unmatched to any gene: 7. CDR1 and CDR2 (germline): MNHEY, SMNVEV (reference sequence). This CDR3 reads CASSSRRRGYNEQFF. The CDR3 DNA follows: TGTGCCAGCAGTTCCCGGAGGCGGGGGTACAATGAGCAGTTCTTC.

V gene TRBV7-9 combines with J gene TRBJ2-3; no reliable D call. V lost 0 bases and J lost 2, with 9 bases in between. There are 15 residues in the CDR3. Germline V CDR1 and CDR2: SEHNR, FQNEAQ (reference sequence). The CDR3 DNA follows: TGTGCCAGCAGCTTAGCGAGCACCTTCACAGATACGCAGTATTTT. Translation: CASSLASTFTDTQYF.

The chain employs TRBV27 and TRBJ1-1; D might be TRBD1 (5 bases). This CDR3 is 15 amino acids long. Deletions cut 3 bases from V and 0 bases from J, with 11 bases between. The germline V gene encodes CDR1 MNHEY and CDR2 SMNVEV (reference sequence). In nucleotides, the CDR3 is TGTGCCAGCAGTTTCTCCCGACAGTTGAACACTGAAGCTTTCTTT. Amino acid sequence: CASSFSRQLNTEAFF.

This clone was counted many times. This specimen includes other DNA sequences encoding the same CDR3. The rearrangement uses TRBV3-1 (or the pseudogene TRBV3-2) and TRBJ1-2; D unclear. Germline CDR1 and CDR2: LGHDT and YNNKEL (reference sequence). There are 12 residues in the CDR3. V shed 1 base and J shed 8 bases, with 8 bases lying between them. CDR3 DNA: TGTGCCAGCAGCCAAGGAGGAAGGGGCTACACCTTC. It codes for CASSQGGRGYTF.

The V call is TRBV27, the J call TRBJ2-7; 7 bases line up with TRBD1. The CDR3 contains 14 residues. Germline trimming cut 7 bases from V and 5 bases from J; bases unmatched to any gene: 11. Germline V gives CDR1 MNHEY, CDR2 SMNVEV (reference sequence). CDR3 in amino acids: CASTSLTGTDEQYF. The DNA for the CDR3 is TGTGCCAGCACTTCACTAACCGGGACAGACGAGCAGTACTTC.

The V call is TRBV12-3 or TRBV12-4, the J call TRBJ2-2; D possibly corresponds to TRBD1 (6 bases). The CDR3 covers 12 residues. Deletions cut 7 bases from V and 6 bases from J, with 9 bases between. DNA for the CDR3: TGTGCCAGCAATCAGGGGTCCGGGGAGCTGTTTTTT. Encoded protein: CASNQGSGELFF.

The rearrangement links TRBV7-9 to TRBJ2-5; possible D gene TRBD1, 6 bases. This CDR3 spans 18 amino acids. V was pared by 1 base and J by 5 bases, with 23 bases between. Germline loops: CDR1 SEHNR, CDR2 FQNEAQ (reference sequence). The CDR3 bases are TGTGCCAGCAGCTTAGTTCTCGGGACAACCCATGGTGGGGAGACCCAGTACTTC. Residues: CASSLVLGTTHGGETQYF.

The chain employs TRBV6-2 or TRBV6-3 and TRBJ2-7; maybe TRBD1 (5 bases). Germline CDR1 MNHEY, CDR2 SVGEGT. CDR3 length equals 16 residues. Trimming pared 1 base from V and 4 bases from J, leaving 17 bases between. For the CDR3, the DNA is TGTGCCAGCAGTTACTTAGGACACGACCCTCGTTACGAGCAGTACTTC. Translation gives CASSYLGHDPRYEQYF.

The genes are TRBV7-7 and TRBJ1-5, with 10 bases aligning to TRBD1. There are 16 residues in the CDR3. CDR1 SSHAT and CDR2 FNYEAQ come from the germline V gene (reference sequence). Unmatched junction bases numbered 3, after V lost 2 bases and J lost 2 bases. For the CDR3, the DNA is TGTGCCAGCAGCTTATGGACAGGGGGTGGCAATCAGCCCCAGCATTTT. It encodes CASSLWTGGGNQPQHF.

The V and J genes are TRBV9 and TRBJ2-3, with D perhaps TRBD2 (6 bases). Germline lookup yields CDR1 SGDLS and CDR2 YYNGEE. The CDR3 has 16 residues. V was pared by 3 bases and J by 2 bases, with 16 bases between. In nucleotides, the CDR3 is TGTGCCAGCAGCGGGGACTCGAGATCTATCACAGATACGCAGTATTTT. Translated: CASSGDSRSITDTQYF.

The chain recombines TRBV6-4 with TRBJ2-1; the D gene is possibly TRBD1 (6 bases). V shed 0 bases and J shed 0 bases, with 6 bases lying between them. CDR3 length: 15 residues. Germline V gives CDR1 MRHNA, CDR2 SNTAGT. This CDR3 reads CASSDSGASYNEQFF. The CDR3 DNA reads as TGTGCCAGCAGTGACTCGGGGGCCTCCTACAATGAGCAGTTCTTC.

This clone came up a few times. The J gene is TRBJ1-5, the V gene TRBV18, with TRBD1 identical over 9 bases. Trimming at V came to 4 bases and at J to 5 bases, leaving 15 bases not matched to a gene. The germline V gene encodes CDR1 KGHSH and CDR2 LQKENI. This CDR3 is 18 amino acids long. The DNA of the CDR3 is TGTGCCAGCTCACGGGGGGACAGGGCCCTGGAGACTTATCAGCCCCAGCATTTT. Encoded protein: CASSRGDRALETYQPQHF.

Of note for this clone: The same CDR3 is also encoded by other DNA sequences in this sample. The J gene is TRBJ2-7, the V gene TRBV9; 7 nucleotides match TRBD1. V was clipped by 0 bases and J by 1 base; unmatched bases: 7. The CDR3 covers 16 residues. In germline, CDR1 is SGDLS, CDR2 YYNGEE. CDR3 sequence reads: CASSVGGQGVSYEQYF. CDR3 coding DNA: TGTGCCAGCAGCGTAGGGGGCCAGGGGGTATCCTACGAGCAGTACTTC.